What follows are 23 T cell receptor beta chains derived from one specimen sequenced in a study of blood T cells in healthy people across ages. A J-beta primer mix and a sample-barcoded 5' primer were used in a second PCR of roughly 6 to 11 cycles. TCRdb re-analysed the 5' RACE reads in MiXCR, keeping a single row per CDR3 protein. The sample shows roughly 830,000 distinct CDR3 sequences, about 62% of them seen only once. The sample was blood. The receptors derive from a man aged 25-45 years in good health.

The rearrangement links TRBV7-8 to TRBJ2-1; a possible D gene is TRBD2 (5 bases). With 0 bases removed from V and 8 bases from J, the gap between germline ends came to 11 bases. The CDR3 has 14 residues. CDR1 and CDR2 (germline): SGHVS, FQNEAQ. The CDR3 loop reads CASSLAFLAHEQFF. CDR3 coding DNA: TGTGCCAGCAGCTTAGCGTTCCTAGCCCATGAGCAGTTCTTC. The full variable domain, rest sourced from reference TRBV7-8 and TRBJ2-1, is GAGVSQSPRYKVAKRGQDVALRCDPISGHVSLFWYQQALGQGPEFLTYFQNEAQLDKSGLPSDRFFAERPEGSVSTLKIQRTQQEDSAVYLCASSLAFLAHEQFFGPGTRLTVL.

V is TRBV6-1 and J is TRBJ1-5; no clear D. Germline V lookup: CDR1 MNHNS, CDR2 SASEGT. This CDR3 is built from 15 residues. Trimming removed 1 base from V and 0 bases from J, with 7 bases in between. Here the CDR3 DNA reads TGTGCCAGCAGTGAAGTCGGGGTTAGCAATCAGCCCCAGCATTTT. Its protein is CASSEVGVSNQPQHF.

The rearrangement joins TRBV20-1 to TRBJ1-2, with 7 bases lining up with TRBD1. This CDR3 has 13 residues. The germline CDR1 and CDR2 sequences are DFQATT and SNEGSKA (reference sequence). J lost 4 bases, V lost 7 bases, and 9 bases had no gene match. In DNA, the CDR3 is TGCAGTGAGACAGGGCCGGCGGGCTATGGCTACACCTTC. Translated, it gives CSETGPAGYGYTF.

CDR3 protein: CASSISTGAGNTIYF. The CDR3 DNA reads as TGCGCCAGCAGCATTTCTACAGGCGCTGGAAACACCATATATTTT. The chain couples TRBV5-1 to TRBJ1-3; D perhaps matches TRBD1 (5 bases). Trimming took off 4 bases at V and 2 bases at J, with 13 bases between the two ends. CDR3 size: 15 residues. The germline V gene has CDR1 SGHRS and CDR2 YFSETQ.

The chain couples TRBV12-3 or TRBV12-4 to TRBJ1-2; D gene ambiguous. Trimming shortened V by 4 bases and J by 1 base, and 13 bases separated the two germline ends. The CDR3 sequence is 15 residues long. CDR3 bases: TGTGCCAGCAGTTGGTTGAAGGAGATTAACTATGGCTACACCTTC. Translating it yields CASSWLKEINYGYTF.

This clonotype was seen a few times. This sequence joins TRBV2 and TRBJ2-3; D tentatively fits TRBD1 or TRBD2 (5 bases each). Germline CDR1 SNHLY, CDR2 FYNNEI. CDR3 length: 16 amino acids. V lost 2 bases and J 0 bases, leaving 12 bases between the germline ends. In nucleotides, the CDR3 is TGTGCCAGCAGTGAACGGGGCGATACTAGCACAGATACGCAGTATTTT. Protein sequence: CASSERGDTSTDTQYF. Filled out from reference TRBV2 and TRBJ2-3, the complete variable domain reads EPEVTQTPSHQVTQMGQEVILRCVPISNHLYFYWYRQILGQKVEFLVSFYNNEISEKSEIFDDQFSVERPDGSNFTLKIRSTKLEDSAMYFCASSERGDTSTDTQYFGPGTRLTVL.

In its sample, this clonotype was seen a few times. The chain links TRBV4-2 to TRBJ2-5; 9 bases line up with TRBD2. The germline V gene encodes CDR1 LGHNA and CDR2 YNFKEQ. The CDR3 runs to 15 residues. Trimming took 1 base from V and 6 from J; bases not matched to a gene: 6. CDR3 DNA: TGTGCCAGCAGCCAAGGGACTAGCGAACAGCAGACCCAGTACTTC. Protein sequence: CASSQGTSEQQTQYF.

The genes are TRBV14 and TRBJ2-1; no firm D call. Trimming removed 2 bases at V and 12 bases at J, with 14 bases between. The germline CDR1 and CDR2 sequences are SGHDN and FVKESK. The CDR3 is made up of 13 amino acids. CDR3 nucleotides: TGTGCCAGCAGCCAAACCGGTCCCGGCGGGCAGTTCTTC. This sequence encodes CASSQTGPGGQFF.

This chain joins TRBV20-1 and TRBJ2-7; D call uncertain. Trimming pared 2 bases from V and 2 bases from J, leaving 4 bases between. Germline V gene sequence: CDR1 DFQATT, CDR2 SNEGSKA (reference sequence). The CDR3 totals 11 residues. This CDR3 reads CSARSPYEQYF. The CDR3 nucleotides are TGCAGTGCTAGAAGCCCCTACGAGCAGTACTTC.

This chain joins TRBV5-1 and TRBJ2-2, with unresolved D. V gave up 2 bases and J gave up 0 bases, with 5 bases separating them. CDR3 size: 14 residues. In germline, CDR1 is SGHRS, CDR2 YFSETQ. CDR3 sequence reads: CASSFLANTGELFF. The CDR3 bases are TGCGCCAGCAGCTTTCTAGCGAACACCGGGGAGCTGTTTTTT.

The sample holds one count of this clonotype. J is TRBJ1-2 and V is TRBV7-2; D perhaps matches TRBD1 (5 bases). The V end lost 3 bases, the J end lost 8 bases, and 22 bases lay between the germline ends. The CDR3 is 16 amino acids. Germline V gene lookup returns CDR1 SGHTA and CDR2 FQGNSA. The CDR3 DNA reads as TGTGCCAGCAGCTTGACCGGGACCGCCGTAGAGTGGGGCTACACCTTC. It translates to CASSLTGTAVEWGYTF.

The rearrangement joins TRBV28 to TRBJ2-7, with TRBD1 identical over 10 bases. With 7 bases clipped from V and 10 bases from J, the junction kept 7 bases outside the gene matches. Per germline, CDR1 MDHEN and CDR2 SYDVKM. The CDR3 loop spans 12 amino acids. CDR3 sequence: CASTGTGVDQYF. The CDR3, as DNA: TGTGCCAGCACCGGGACAGGGGTGGACCAGTACTTC.

The CDR3 is CASSHPGGARNEQFF. DNA for the CDR3: TGCGCCAGCAGCCATCCCGGGGGGGCCCGGAATGAGCAGTTCTTC. The chain has TRBV4-3 and TRBJ2-1, with 8 bases aligning to TRBD2. This CDR3 has 15 residues. CDR1 and CDR2 (germline): LGHNA, YSLEER. Trimming removed 3 bases from V and 7 bases from J; junction bases left unmatched: 8.

V and J are TRBV20-1 and TRBJ2-1; D is undetermined. V lost 2 bases to trimming and J lost 6 bases, with 11 bases between them. This CDR3 has 13 residues. Germline V gene data show CDR1 as DFQATT and CDR2 as SNEGSKA (reference sequence). Here the CDR3 reads CSARPRSLNEQFF. CDR3 coding DNA: TGCAGTGCTAGACCTAGGTCCCTCAATGAGCAGTTCTTC.

This clonotype was seen a single time. This chain links TRBV7-3 with TRBJ2-6; D is possibly TRBD1 (6 bases). Trimming took off 3 bases at V and 0 bases at J, with 15 bases between the two ends. This CDR3 has 18 residues. Germline CDR1 SGHTA, CDR2 FQGTGA. The CDR3 loop is CASSFGGPTDSGANVLTF. CDR3 in DNA: TGTGCCAGCAGCTTTGGGGGCCCGACAGACTCTGGGGCCAACGTCCTGACTTTC.

Notes on this clonotype: A junction boundary mismatches the germline segment, possibly from a read error. The rearrangement links TRBV12-3 or TRBV12-4 to TRBJ2-1, with 7 bases that match TRBD1. CDR3 length: 12 residues. The CDR3 sequence is CTTGSSYNEQFF. The CDR3, as DNA: TGCACGACAGGGAGTTCGTACAATGAGCAGTTCTTC.

This chain joins TRBV7-2 and TRBJ2-3; D is uncertain. Trimming shortened V by 5 bases and J by 1 base, and 13 bases separated the two germline ends. The V gene's germline CDR1 is SGHTA and CDR2 FQGNSA. This CDR3 is built from 15 residues. CDR3 region: CASSPRRHGTDTQYF. CDR3 sequence (DNA): TGTGCCAGCAGCCCCCGCCGGCACGGCACAGATACGCAGTATTTT.

This sequence joins TRBV7-2 and TRBJ1-2; no clear D. Germline V gene data show CDR1 as SGHTA and CDR2 as FQGNSA. The V gene lost 5 bases and the J gene lost 3 bases, with 13 bases spanning the gap. The CDR3 consists of 14 residues. The CDR3 sequence is CASSASGEHYGYTF. Written as DNA, the CDR3 is TGTGCCAGCAGCGCCTCTGGGGAGCACTATGGCTACACCTTC. The variable domain in full, with the rest retrieved from reference TRBV7-2 and TRBJ1-2, is GAGVSQSPSNKVTEKGKDVELRCDPISGHTALYWYRQSLGQGLEFLIYFQGNSAPDKSGLPSDRFSAERTGGSVSTLTIQRTQQEDSAVYLCASSASGEHYGYTFGSGTRLTVV.

A few counts support this clonotype. This chain connects TRBV20-1 to TRBJ2-5; D might be TRBD1 (5 bases). Germline-derived CDR1 and CDR2 are DFQATT and SNEGSKA (reference sequence). The V end was cut by 6 bases, the J end by 1 base, with 18 bases between. CDR3 size: 15 residues. CDR3 in amino acids: CSAPVGQYLQETQYF. The DNA of the CDR3 is TGCAGTGCGCCGGTGGGGCAGTACCTCCAAGAGACCCAGTACTTC.

A few counts support this clonotype. This chain uses TRBV10-3 with TRBJ2-1; unclear D gene. V dropped 11 bases and J dropped 4 bases, with 9 bases sitting between them. The CDR3 is 11 amino acids. Per germline, CDR1 ENHRY and CDR2 SYGVKD. The CDR3 DNA reads TGTGCCGTAACAGCTTACAATGAGCAGTTCTTC. It translates to CAVTAYNEQFF.

The rearrangement uses TRBV4-3 and TRBJ1-5; no firm D call. V lost 0 bases and J 2 bases, leaving 11 bases between the germline ends. The CDR3 runs to 16 residues. Germline V gene sequence: CDR1 LGHNA, CDR2 YSLEER. This CDR3 is CASSQDSALGNQPQHF. In nucleotides, the CDR3 is TGCGCCAGCAGCCAAGATTCCGCCCTGGGCAATCAGCCCCAGCATTTT.

The J gene is TRBJ1-1, the V gene TRBV3-1, with D perhaps TRBD1 (6 bases). The CDR3 totals 14 residues. Germline lookup yields CDR1 LGHDT and CDR2 YNNKEL (reference sequence). The V gene lost 7 bases and the J gene lost 0 bases, with 12 bases spanning the gap. The CDR3 nucleotides are TGTGCCAGCACCTTTGGACAGATGAACACTGAAGCTTTCTTT. It is translated as CASTFGQMNTEAFF.

The chain employs TRBV20-1 and TRBJ1-5; 9 nucleotides align to TRBD1. V trimming: 5 bases; J trimming: 4 bases; junction bases outside the gene matches: 6. The germline gives CDR1 DFQATT, CDR2 SNEGSKA (reference sequence). The CDR3 is 14 residues long. CDR3: CSAEGQGLNQPQHF. CDR3 DNA sequence: TGCAGTGCTGAGGGACAGGGATTGAATCAGCCCCAGCATTTT.